The 23 T cell receptor beta chains below come from one sample, sequenced in a study of T cell responses to AZD1222 COVID-19 vaccine. Assay: immunoSEQ multiplex PCR; the TCRdb copy retains only in-frame clones and omits some. This repertoire shows some 200,000 clones, 90% to 95% found once; its top ten account for 3.6%. Sequences were derived from peripheral blood, sampled 28 days after the second dose of the MenACWY control vaccine. These receptors were collected from an adult who received the MenACWY meningococcal vaccine as a control.

The rearrangement joins TRBV19 to TRBJ1-1; D is undetermined. The CDR3 covers 16 residues. V lost 11 bases, J lost 1 base, and 23 bases lay in between. The germline V gene has CDR1 LNHDA and CDR2 SQIVND (reference sequence). The CDR3 DNA is TGTGCCGCCGCCCCCACGAGCTCAACGAAGAACACTGAAGCTTTCTTT. It specifies CAAAPTSSTKNTEAFF.

This clone showed up just a few times. The J gene is TRBJ2-2, the V gene TRBV4-3; D not certain. This CDR3 has 14 residues. Germline V CDR1 and CDR2: LGHNA, YSLEER. The V and J ends lost 2 bases and 9 bases respectively, with 13 bases between them. CDR3 nucleotide sequence: TGCGCCAGCAGCCAATCACGGCAATTCCGGGAGCTGTTTTTT. As protein: CASSQSRQFRELFF.

The gene calls are TRBV5-1 and TRBJ2-3, with D perhaps being TRBD1 or TRBD2 (5 bases each). The CDR3 has 14 amino acids. Trimming took off 9 bases at V and 4 bases at J, with 18 bases between the two ends. Germline V lookup: CDR1 SGHRS, CDR2 YFSETQ. The chain's CDR3 is CATATTGTSDTQYF. The CDR3 DNA reads as TGCGCCACCGCGACGACCGGGACCTCAGATACGCAGTATTTT.

The chain links TRBV30 to TRBJ1-1, with 9 bases matching TRBD1. CDR3 length: 13 residues. The germline CDR1 and CDR2 sequences are GTSNPN and SVGIG (reference sequence). Trimming at V came to 3 bases and at J to 4 bases, leaving 3 bases not matched to a gene. CDR3 region: CAWRQGARTEAFF. CDR3 in DNA: TGTGCCTGGAGACAGGGGGCCCGCACTGAAGCTTTCTTT.

This clone was seen just once. J is TRBJ1-2 and V is TRBV28; no reliable D call. Trimming took 3 bases from V and 0 from J, leaving 5 bases between them. The CDR3 has 13 amino acids. The germline CDR1 and CDR2 sequences are MDHEN and SYDVKM. The CDR3 is CASSFPANYGYTF. CDR3 bases: TGTGCCAGCAGTTTTCCAGCTAACTATGGCTACACCTTC.

This clone was picked up a small number of times. The V gene is TRBV10-3, the J gene TRBJ1-3, with TRBD1 matching 7 bases. This CDR3 is 14 amino acids long. CDR1 and CDR2 (germline): ENHRY, SYGVKD. V lost 2 bases, J lost 3 bases, and 1 base stayed unmatched. This CDR3 reads CAISEGQDGNTIYF. CDR3 coding DNA: TGTGCCATCAGTGAGGGACAGGATGGAAACACCATATATTTT.

The chain recombines TRBV6-5 with TRBJ1-1; TRBD1 might be the D (5 bases). Trimming pared 8 bases from V and 1 base from J, leaving 8 bases between. Per germline, CDR1 MNHEY and CDR2 SVGAGI. The CDR3 loop spans 12 amino acids. The CDR3 sequence: CASVTGNTEAFF. The CDR3 DNA follows: TGTGCCAGCGTCACAGGGAACACTGAAGCTTTCTTT.

This clone was detected a few times. The chain has TRBV6-4 and TRBJ2-2; 10 nucleotides agree with TRBD2. Germline assignment: CDR1 MRHNA and CDR2 SNTAGT. After removal of 6 bases from V and 7 bases from J, the junction contained 8 bases not matched to a gene. This CDR3 has 15 amino acids. This CDR3 is CASRPLAGDGGELFF. Written as DNA, the CDR3 is TGTGCCAGCAGACCCCTAGCGGGAGACGGCGGGGAGCTGTTTTTT.

The chain joins TRBV7-9 to TRBJ1-1, with D hard to call. The germline V and J ends were trimmed by 1 base and 2 bases, with 8 bases remaining between them. This CDR3 region has 14 residues. Germline V gene data show CDR1 as SEHNR and CDR2 as FQNEAQ (reference sequence). CDR3 protein: CASSLGDGNTEAFF. DNA of the CDR3: TGTGCCAGCAGCTTAGGGGATGGAAACACTGAAGCTTTCTTT.

This chain connects TRBV23-1 to TRBJ2-1, with a weak D call TRBD1 (6 bases). TRBV23-1 is marked as an open reading frame, function uncertain. Trimming removed 2 bases from V and 0 bases from J, with 11 bases in between. This CDR3 spans 16 amino acids. The DNA for the CDR3 is TGCGCCAGCAGTCAACGGGACAAGAGCTCCTACAATGAGCAGTTCTTC. It encodes CASSQRDKSSYNEQFF.

The chain links TRBV29-1 to TRBJ2-7, with 16 bases that match TRBD2. The CDR3 loop spans 17 amino acids. The V gene end was trimmed by 4 bases and the J gene end by 2 bases; junction bases not matched to a gene: 8. In germline, CDR1 is SQVTM, CDR2 ANQGSEA. The CDR3 spells CSVAGTSGRAGTYEQYF. In DNA form, the CDR3 reads TGCAGCGTTGCAGGGACTAGCGGGAGGGCTGGGACCTACGAGCAGTACTTC.

The chain joins TRBV27 to TRBJ1-6; 8 bases are shared with TRBD1. The trim removed 6 bases at V and 4 bases at J, leaving 5 bases unmatched. Germline V lookup: CDR1 MNHEY, CDR2 SMNVEV (reference sequence). The CDR3 spans 15 residues. The CDR3 protein is CASRSGGGYNSPLHF. CDR3 sequence (DNA): TGTGCCAGCAGATCAGGGGGCGGGTATAATTCACCCCTCCACTTT.

This rearrangement joins TRBV19 to TRBJ1-6; D remains ambiguous. The CDR3 loop spans 15 amino acids. The V end lost 1 base, the J end lost 8 bases, and 12 bases lay between the germline ends. Germline V gene lookup returns CDR1 LNHDA and CDR2 SQIVND (reference sequence). The CDR3 region is CASSIGTRADSPLHF. CDR3 DNA sequence: TGTGCCAGTAGTATAGGAACTAGAGCGGATTCACCCCTCCACTTT.

This chain links TRBV15 with TRBJ2-1; D call uncertain. With 3 bases removed from V and 0 bases from J, the gap between germline ends came to 12 bases. CDR1 and CDR2 from the germline V gene are LNHNV and YYDKDF (reference sequence). The CDR3 sequence is 16 residues long. The CDR3: CATSSRFFSSYNEQFF. The CDR3 DNA reads TGTGCCACCAGCAGCCGTTTTTTTAGCTCCTACAATGAGCAGTTCTTC.

The chain joins TRBV14 to TRBJ1-5; TRBD1 agrees at 7 bases. CDR1 is SGHDN and CDR2 is FVKESK in the germline V gene. The CDR3 is 13 residues long. V lost 6 bases to trimming and J lost 7 bases; unmatched junction nucleotides: 6. CDR3 loop: CASSTGVSQPQHF. The CDR3 nucleotides are TGTGCCAGCAGTACAGGGGTAAGCCAGCCCCAGCATTTT.

The chain carries TRBV10-3 and TRBJ2-4, with D perhaps matching TRBD2 (5 bases). V dropped 3 bases and J dropped 6 bases, with 15 bases sitting between them. From germline, CDR1 is ENHRY and CDR2 SYGVKD. The CDR3 contains 15 residues. Here the CDR3 reads CAISDYKAEVNIQYF. CDR3 coding DNA: TGTGCCATCAGTGATTACAAAGCGGAAGTAAACATTCAGTACTTC.

The V gene is TRBV30, the J gene TRBJ1-2; D not certain. The CDR3 spans 14 residues. From germline, CDR1 is GTSNPN and CDR2 SVGIG (reference sequence). V was shortened by 5 bases and J by 4 bases, with 17 bases between the two germline ends. The CDR3 DNA reads as TGTGCCTGGTCCTCGGGCTTAGAAGGCTATGGCTACACCTTC. Translating gives CAWSSGLEGYGYTF.

This clone was seen a single time. The chain combines TRBV21-1 with TRBJ1-1. TRBV21-1 is listed as a pseudogene. The CDR3 loop spans 15 amino acids. The CDR3 loop is CASSKWVRLETEAFF. Written as DNA, the CDR3 is TGTGCCAGCAGCAAATGGGTTAGACTGGAAACTGAAGCTTTCTTT.

The CDR3: CASSYKGEGNYGYTF. CDR3 nucleotide sequence: TGTGCCAGCAGCTATAAGGGGGAAGGGAACTATGGCTACACCTTC. The chain employs TRBV11-2 and TRBJ1-2, with TRBD1 as a possible D gene (6 bases). The V gene lost 4 bases and the J gene lost 2 bases, with 14 bases spanning the gap. The CDR3 runs to 15 residues. Looked up from germline, CDR1 is SGHAT and CDR2 is FQNNGV.

V usage is TRBV4-3 and J usage is TRBJ2-2; 9 bases match TRBD2. The germline V gene encodes CDR1 LGHNA and CDR2 YSLEER. V trimming: 5 bases; J trimming: 7 bases; junction bases outside the gene matches: 8. The CDR3 has 15 residues. This CDR3 is CASSVGLAFSGELFF. The CDR3 nucleotides read TGCGCCAGCAGCGTCGGACTAGCGTTTAGCGGGGAGCTGTTTTTT.

The chain employs TRBV10-1 and TRBJ2-1; 8 nucleotides agree with TRBD1. Germline V lookup: CDR1 WNHNN, CDR2 SYGVQD (reference sequence). Trimming cost V 3 bases and J 7 bases; bases outside gene matches: 8. This CDR3 has 15 residues. The chain's CDR3 is CASSDPRGRHNEQFF. The CDR3 nucleotides are TGCGCCAGCAGTGATCCCAGGGGGCGCCATAATGAGCAGTTCTTC.

This clone appeared once. J is TRBJ2-5 and V is TRBV9, with D perhaps matching TRBD1 (5 bases). The CDR3 length is 15 residues. Germline V lookup: CDR1 SGDLS, CDR2 YYNGEE. V was cut by 4 bases and J by 0 bases, with 13 bases left in between. CDR3 region: CASSPRQTNQETQYF. DNA of the CDR3: TGTGCCAGCAGCCCCCGACAGACCAACCAAGAGACCCAGTACTTC.

The chain combines TRBV4-2 with TRBJ2-3, with D maybe TRBD1 (7 bases). V lost 0 bases and J 6 bases, leaving 16 bases between the germline ends. The germline V gene has CDR1 LGHNA and CDR2 YNFKEQ. CDR3 size: 16 residues. The CDR3 protein is CASSQDPGRGEDTQYF. The CDR3 region has the DNA TGTGCCAGCAGCCAAGATCCGGGCAGGGGGGAGGATACGCAGTATTTT.